Sequencing of this T cell receptor (beta chain) was carried out in a study of Graves' ophthalmopathy and Graves' hyperthyroidism. Study-wide results and limits: Blood also contained most of the expanded thyroid clonotypes above 0.001 frequency. For separating ophthalmopathy from stable hyperthyroidism, a 13-signature model gave around 86% sensitivity and roughly 78% specificity.

As diagnostic evidence, clinical symptoms, serum thyroxine, TRAb, thyroid ultrasound and orbital computed tomography were relied upon. The TCR beta CDR3 regions underwent amplification from RNA transcripts. HTBI primers primed a first-round RT-PCR, and a second-round multiplex PCR followed. One entry per CDR3 protein, called by TCRdb with MiXCR from the multiplex PCR reads. Of over a million distinct CDR3 sequences listed, about two fifths were seen once; the top ten hold roughly 11%. CDR3 length: 14 amino acids. The V end lost 5 bases, the J end lost 4 bases, and 14 bases lay between the germline ends. The germline gives CDR1 SNHLY, CDR2 FYNNEI. This clonotype turned up a few times. Its antigen is undetermined.

The chain joins TRBV2 to TRBJ2-5, with D possibly matching TRBD2 (5 bases). The TCR sequence derives from an adult man with Graves' hyperthyroidism. The sample taken for sequencing was peripheral blood or thyroid tissue (not recorded which). CDR3 loop: CASSPGPSSETQYF. In DNA form, the CDR3 reads TGTGCCAGCAGTCCCGGACCTAGCTCAGAGACCCAGTACTTC.